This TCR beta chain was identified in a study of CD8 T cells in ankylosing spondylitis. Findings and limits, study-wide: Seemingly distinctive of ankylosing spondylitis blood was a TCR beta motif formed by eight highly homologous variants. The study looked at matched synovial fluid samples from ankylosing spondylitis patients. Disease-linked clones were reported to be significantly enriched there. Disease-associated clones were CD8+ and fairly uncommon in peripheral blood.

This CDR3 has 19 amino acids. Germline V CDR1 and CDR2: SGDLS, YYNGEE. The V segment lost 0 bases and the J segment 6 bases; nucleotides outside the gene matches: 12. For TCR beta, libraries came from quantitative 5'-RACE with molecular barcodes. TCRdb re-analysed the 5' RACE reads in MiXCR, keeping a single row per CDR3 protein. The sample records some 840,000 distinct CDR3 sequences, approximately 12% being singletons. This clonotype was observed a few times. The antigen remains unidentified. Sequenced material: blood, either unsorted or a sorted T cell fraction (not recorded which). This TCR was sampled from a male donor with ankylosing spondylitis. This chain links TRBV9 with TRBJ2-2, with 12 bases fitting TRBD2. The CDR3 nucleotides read TGTGCCAGCAGCGTAGGAGCTAGCGGGGGGGCCGGCCGTCCCGGGGAGCTGTTTTTT. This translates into CASSVGASGGAGRPGELFF.